This section outlines one TCR beta chain sequence together with its context. Its antigen is still unknown. The data are from a study of T cell responses to AZD1222 COVID-19 vaccine. Findings and limits, study-wide: Nearly half of spike-specific TCRs reportedly go after variant regions that carry no mutations. Dominant at 160-218 and 743-854, vaccine-associated CD4 TCRs also spanned spike. A rise in Spike-specific TCR breadth and depth followed two AZD1222 doses.

CDR1 is GTSNPN, CDR2 SVGIG, per germline (reference sequence). This CDR3 has 13 amino acids. Unmatched junction bases numbered 5, after V lost 3 bases and J lost 7 bases. Measured with immunoSEQ multiplex PCR; TCRdb has only the in-frame clones, and not every one. This sample has under 70,000 clones; 75% to 85% occur once, and the top ten carry roughly 21%. This TCR was sampled from an adult in good health. The sequencing here drew on peripheral blood, taken on day 0 of MenACWY control vaccination. The chain combines TRBV30 with TRBJ1-2; 10 bases line up with TRBD1. As DNA, the CDR3 is TGTGCCTGGAGCGGACAGGGGGTCTTTGGCTACACCTTC. This codes for CAWSGQGVFGYTF.